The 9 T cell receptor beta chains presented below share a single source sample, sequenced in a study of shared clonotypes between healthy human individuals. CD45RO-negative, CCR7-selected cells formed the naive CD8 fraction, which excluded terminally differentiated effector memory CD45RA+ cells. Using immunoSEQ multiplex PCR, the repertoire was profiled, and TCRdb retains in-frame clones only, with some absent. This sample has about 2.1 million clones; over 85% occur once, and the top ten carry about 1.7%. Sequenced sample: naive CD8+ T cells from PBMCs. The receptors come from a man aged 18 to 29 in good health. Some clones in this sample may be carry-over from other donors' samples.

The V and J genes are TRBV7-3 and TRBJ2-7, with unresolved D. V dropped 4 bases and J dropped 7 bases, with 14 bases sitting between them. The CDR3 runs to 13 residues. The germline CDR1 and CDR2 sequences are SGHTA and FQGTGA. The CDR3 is CASSSGINGEQYF. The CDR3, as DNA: TGTGCCAGCAGCTCCGGAATTAATGGGGAGCAGTACTTC.

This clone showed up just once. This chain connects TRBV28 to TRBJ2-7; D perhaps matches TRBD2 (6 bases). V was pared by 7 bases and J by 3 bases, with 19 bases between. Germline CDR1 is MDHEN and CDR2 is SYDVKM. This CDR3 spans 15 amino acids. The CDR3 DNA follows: TGTGCCAGCACTAACGGCGGGGCCTACGACTACGAGCAGTACTTC. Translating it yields CASTNGGAYDYEQYF.

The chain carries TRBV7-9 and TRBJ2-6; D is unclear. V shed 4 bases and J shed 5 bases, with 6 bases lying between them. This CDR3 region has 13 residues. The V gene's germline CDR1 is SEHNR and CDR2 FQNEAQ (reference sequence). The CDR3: CASSYVRANVLTF. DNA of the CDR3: TGTGCCAGCAGCTACGTGAGGGCCAACGTCCTGACTTTC.

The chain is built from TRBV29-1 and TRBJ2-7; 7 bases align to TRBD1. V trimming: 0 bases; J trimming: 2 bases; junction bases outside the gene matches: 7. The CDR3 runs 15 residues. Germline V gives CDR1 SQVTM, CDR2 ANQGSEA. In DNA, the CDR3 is TGCAGCGTTGAAGATGAAGGGACAGAGACCTACGAGCAGTACTTC. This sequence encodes CSVEDEGTETYEQYF.

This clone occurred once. In DNA form, the CDR3 reads TGTGCCACCAGCTCCACAAAGGGACAGACTAACTATGGCTACACCTTC. This gives the protein CATSSTKGQTNYGYTF. The chain couples TRBV15 to TRBJ1-2, with 7 bases identical to TRBD1. This CDR3 contains 16 residues. Germline trimming cut 5 bases from V and 0 bases from J; bases unmatched to any gene: 9. Germline CDR1 LNHNV, CDR2 YYDKDF (reference sequence). The full variable domain, its missing parts supplied by reference TRBV15 and TRBJ1-2, is DAMVIQNPRYQVTQFGKPVTLSCSQTLNHNVMYWYQQKSSQAPKLLFHYYDKDFNNEADTPDNFQSRRPNTSFCFLDIRSPGLGDTAMYLCATSSTKGQTNYGYTFGSGTRLTVV.

The CDR3 is CASSLGLAGVTDTQYF. CDR3 nucleotide sequence: TGTGCCAGCAGTTTAGGACTAGCGGGAGTCACAGATACGCAGTATTTT. The chain combines TRBV2 with TRBJ2-3; TRBD2 matches 13 bases. From germline, CDR1 is SNHLY and CDR2 FYNNEI. The CDR3 sequence is 16 residues long. With 5 bases clipped from V and 2 bases from J, the junction kept 4 bases outside the gene matches. Variable domain in full (rest from reference TRBV2 and TRBJ2-3): EPEVTQTPSHQVTQMGQEVILRCVPISNHLYFYWYRQILGQKVEFLVSFYNNEISEKSEIFDDQFSVERPDGSNFTLKIRSTKLEDSAMYFCASSLGLAGVTDTQYFGPGTRLTVL.

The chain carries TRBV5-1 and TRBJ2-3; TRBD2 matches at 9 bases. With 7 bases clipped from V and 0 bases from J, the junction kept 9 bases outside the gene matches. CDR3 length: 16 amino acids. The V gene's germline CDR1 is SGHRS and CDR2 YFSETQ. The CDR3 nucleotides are TGCGCCAGCGGCCGGGCTAGCGGGGTTAGCACAGATACGCAGTATTTT. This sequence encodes CASGRASGVSTDTQYF. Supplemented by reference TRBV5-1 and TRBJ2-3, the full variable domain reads KAGVTQTPRYLIKTRGQQVTLSCSPISGHRSVSWYQQTPGQGLQFLFEYFSETQRNKGNFPGRFSGRQFSNSRSEMNVSTLELGDSALYLCASGRASGVSTDTQYFGPGTRLTVL.

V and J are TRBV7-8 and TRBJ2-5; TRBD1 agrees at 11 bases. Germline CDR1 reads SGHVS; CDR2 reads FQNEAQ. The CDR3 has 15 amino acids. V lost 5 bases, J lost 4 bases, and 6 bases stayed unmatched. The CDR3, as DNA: TGTGCCAGCAGCGAGGGACAGGGGGGGATAGAGACCCAGTACTTC. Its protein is CASSEGQGGIETQYF.

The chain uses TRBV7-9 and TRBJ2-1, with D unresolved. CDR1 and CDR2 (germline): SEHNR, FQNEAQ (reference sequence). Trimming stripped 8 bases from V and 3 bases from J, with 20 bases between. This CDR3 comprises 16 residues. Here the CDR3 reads CASSIGSVTLYNEQFF. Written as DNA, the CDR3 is TGTGCCAGCTCCATAGGGTCCGTCACACTCTACAATGAGCAGTTCTTC.